Each of the 13 T cell receptor beta chains below was sequenced from the same sample in a study of siplizumab effects on memory and regulatory T cells. Profiled with immunoSEQ multiplex PCR; TCRdb holds only in-frame clones, not every one. The sample includes under 150,000 clones, about 94% of them seen just once. Material: non-Treg CD4+ T cells sorted from blood. Source of these receptors: a human donor in good health.

The rearrangement links TRBV2 to TRBJ1-5; D gene uncertain. This CDR3 has 16 residues. Trimming cost V 2 bases and J 1 base, with 12 bases left between them. The germline CDR1 and CDR2 sequences are SNHLY and FYNNEI. The DNA for the CDR3 is TGTGCCAGCAGTGAAACATGGAGTGGGAGCAATCAGCCCCAGCATTTT. Its translation: CASSETWSGSNQPQHF. Together with reference TRBV2 and TRBJ1-5, the CDR3 gives the full variable domain: EPEVTQTPSHQVTQMGQEVILRCVPISNHLYFYWYRQILGQKVEFLVSFYNNEISEKSEIFDDQFSVERPDGSNFTLKIRSTKLEDSAMYFCASSETWSGSNQPQHFGDGTRLSIL.

The chain links TRBV7-2 to TRBJ2-7, with TRBD1 identical over 7 bases. V lost 5 bases to trimming and J lost 4 bases; unmatched junction nucleotides: 17. The CDR3 is 17 residues long. Germline CDR1 is SGHTA and CDR2 is FQGNSA. The CDR3 nucleotides read TGTGCCAGCAGCCGGGGCCGAAGGGGGCGCGGAAGTTACGAGCAGTACTTC. This translates into CASSRGRRGRGSYEQYF.

V and J are TRBV19 and TRBJ1-1; D gene unclear. V lost 5 bases to trimming and J lost 7 bases, with 14 bases between them. CDR1 is LNHDA and CDR2 is SQIVND in the germline V gene (reference sequence). The CDR3 spans 13 residues. CDR3 nucleotides: TGTGCCAGTAGTTTCCGGACGGTGGGTGAAGCTTTCTTT. Translation: CASSFRTVGEAFF.

V gene TRBV25-1 combines with J gene TRBJ2-6; no definite D call. The CDR3 runs 15 residues. Trimming took 3 bases from V and 0 from J, leaving 6 bases between them. In germline, CDR1 is MGHDK, CDR2 SYGVNS. The CDR3 region is CASSDGYSGANVLTF. CDR3 DNA: TGTGCCAGCAGTGATGGGTACTCTGGGGCCAACGTCCTGACTTTC.

J is TRBJ1-1 and V is TRBV6-1, with unresolved D. CDR1 and CDR2 (germline): MNHNS, SASEGT. CDR3 length: 16 residues. Trimming removed 2 bases from V and 1 base from J, with 14 bases in between. The CDR3 DNA reads as TGTGCCAGCAGTGAATCTCCCCTGAGGGCGAACACTGAAGCTTTCTTT. Its translation: CASSESPLRANTEAFF.

The rearrangement joins TRBV5-1 to TRBJ1-1; no definite D call. Per the germline V gene, CDR1 is SGHRS and CDR2 is YFSETQ. Trimming left V 2 bases short and J 1 base short, with 9 bases between. This CDR3 spans 14 amino acids. The CDR3 spells CASSFGERNTEAFF. CDR3 nucleotide sequence: TGCGCCAGCAGCTTCGGGGAAAGGAACACTGAAGCTTTCTTT.

This clone was observed once. The rearrangement links TRBV7-2 to TRBJ1-3, with 7 bases matching TRBD1. Germline CDR1 and CDR2: SGHTA and FQGNSA. Trimming at V came to 5 bases and at J to 3 bases, leaving 7 bases not matched to a gene. The CDR3 length is 15 residues. CDR3: CASSGGTVFGNTIYF. In DNA, the CDR3 is TGTGCCAGCAGCGGAGGGACAGTCTTTGGAAACACCATATATTTT.

This clone was detected once. The chain is built from TRBV4-1 and TRBJ2-5, with D possibly TRBD1 on 6 matching bases. Germline CDR1 is MGHRA and CDR2 is YSYEKL. V lost 1 base and J lost 2, with 8 bases in between. The CDR3 has 14 residues. This CDR3 reads CASSQGTAQETQYF. As DNA, the CDR3 is TGCGCCAGCAGCCAAGGGACAGCTCAAGAGACCCAGTACTTC.

V is TRBV19 and J is TRBJ2-3; D is unresolved. The CDR3 length is 12 residues. CDR1 and CDR2 (germline): LNHDA, SQIVND (reference sequence). Trimming shortened V by 3 bases and J by 7 bases, and 8 bases separated the two germline ends. The CDR3 nucleotides are TGTGCCAGTAGTATGGTAACCCATACGCAGTATTTT. Encoded protein: CASSMVTHTQYF.

V gene TRBV11-2 combines with J gene TRBJ2-7; the D is unclear. Germline CDR1 and CDR2: SGHAT and FQNNGV. The CDR3 spans 14 residues. The ends were cut back, 0 bases at V and 3 bases at J, with 9 bases in the middle. The DNA of the CDR3 is TGTGCCAGCAGCTTAGACAGGAGCGACTACGAGCAGTACTTC. Its protein is CASSLDRSDYEQYF.

The V gene is TRBV7-9, the J gene TRBJ2-3; TRBD1 matches at 8 bases. The germline CDR1 and CDR2 sequences are SEHNR and FQNEAQ (reference sequence). The ends lost 5 bases at V and 1 base at J; junction bases unmatched: 8. The CDR3 covers 16 residues. CDR3 region: CASSKTGAARTDTQYF. CDR3 bases: TGTGCCAGCAGCAAGACAGGGGCAGCCCGCACAGATACGCAGTATTTT.

The chain has TRBV19 and TRBJ1-2; D remains unclear. This CDR3 has 12 amino acids. Between the trimmed V and J ends, which lost 4 bases and 5 bases, there was a span of 8 bases. CDR1 is LNHDA and CDR2 is SQIVND in the germline V gene (reference sequence). CDR3 sequence (DNA): TGTGCCAGTAGTACTAGGGAATATGGCTACACCTTC. Amino acid sequence: CASSTREYGYTF.

The V and J genes are TRBV18 and TRBJ2-5; 8 bases map to TRBD1. This CDR3 is 15 amino acids long. Germline CDR1 and CDR2: KGHSH and LQKENI. Trimming at V came to 6 bases and at J to 5 bases, leaving 11 bases not matched to a gene. This chain's CDR3 is CASSLGQGLGETQYF. The CDR3 DNA is TGTGCCAGCTCCCTAGGACAGGGTCTTGGGGAGACCCAGTACTTC.